Shown below are 27 T cell receptor beta chains from a single sample sequenced in a study of T cell responses to AZD1222 COVID-19 vaccine. Clones were sequenced by immunoSEQ multiplex PCR, and TCRdb holds only the in-frame ones, with some missing. The sample lists roughly 120,000 clones, approximately 86% occurring once. This sample comprised peripheral blood, obtained on day 0 of AZD1222 vaccination. The receptors shown here come from an adult in good health.

The DNA of the CDR3 is TGTGCCAGTAGTATTTCCCCCGGCACAGATACGCAGTATTTT. Protein product: CASSISPGTDTQYF. This chain links TRBV19 with TRBJ2-3; D gene ambiguous. Trimming took 3 bases from V and 1 from J, leaving 8 bases between them. CDR3 length: 14 residues. In germline, CDR1 is LNHDA, CDR2 SQIVND (reference sequence). Full variable domain (remainder filled in from reference TRBV19 and TRBJ2-3): DGGITQSPKYLFRKEGQNVTLSCEQNLNHDAMYWYRQDPGQGLRLIYYSQIVNDFQKGDIAEGYSVSREKKESFPLTVTSAQKNPTAFYLCASSISPGTDTQYFGPGTRLTVL.

The chain recombines TRBV6-5 with TRBJ1-1, with 7 bases that match TRBD1. This CDR3 region has 15 residues. Germline assignment: CDR1 MNHEY and CDR2 SVGAGI. Trimming at V came to 6 bases and at J to 1 base, leaving 8 bases not matched to a gene. The CDR3 is CASRDHRGTNTEAFF. The CDR3 region has the DNA TGTGCCAGCAGGGATCACAGGGGCACGAACACTGAAGCTTTCTTT.

This chain links TRBV9 with TRBJ1-6, with 7 bases aligning to TRBD1. V was pared by 5 bases and J by 7 bases, with 9 bases of the junction left unmatched. The CDR3 runs to 15 residues. Germline V gene sequence: CDR1 SGDLS, CDR2 YYNGEE. CDR3 protein: CASRASDRENSPLHF. For the CDR3, the DNA is TGTGCCAGCAGAGCCTCCGACAGGGAGAATTCACCCCTCCACTTT. Using reference TRBV9 and TRBJ1-6 for the parts outside the CDR3, the full variable domain is DSGVTQTPKHLITATGQRVTLRCSPRSGDLSVYWYQQSLDQGLQFLIQYYNGEERAKGNILERFSAQQFPDLHSELNLSSLELGDSALYFCASRASDRENSPLHFGNGTRLTVT.

The chain combines TRBV13 with TRBJ1-2, with 7 bases lining up with TRBD1. After removal of 4 bases from V and 3 bases from J, the junction contained 5 bases not matched to a gene. The CDR3 is 14 amino acids. Germline assignment: CDR1 PRHDT and CDR2 FYEKMQ (reference sequence). This CDR3 reads CASSSHRGDYGYTF. The CDR3 nucleotides are TGTGCCAGCAGCTCACACAGGGGAGACTATGGCTACACCTTC.

The count of this clone is one. The V gene is TRBV5-1, the J gene TRBJ1-1; D remains unclear. This CDR3 is built from 14 residues. Germline V gives CDR1 SGHRS, CDR2 YFSETQ. The germline V and J ends were trimmed by 4 bases and 1 base, with 11 bases remaining between them. CDR3 bases: TGCGCCAGCAGCCCGACCCCAACGAACACTGAAGCTTTCTTT. Its translation: CASSPTPTNTEAFF.

The chain has TRBV15 and TRBJ1-6; no firm D call. With 1 base removed from V and 14 bases from J, the gap between germline ends came to 12 bases. CDR1 LNHNV and CDR2 YYDKDF come from the germline V gene (reference sequence). CDR3 length: 13 amino acids. In DNA form, the CDR3 reads TGTGCCACCAGCAGAGTTGGGTATGAGTCCCTCCACTTT. Translating it yields CATSRVGYESLHF.

The CDR3 spells CAWSPRGYEQYF. CDR3 coding DNA: TGTGCCTGGAGTCCCAGAGGTTACGAGCAGTACTTC. This rearrangement joins TRBV30 to TRBJ2-7; D remains ambiguous. From germline, CDR1 is GTSNPN and CDR2 SVGIG (reference sequence). The ends were cut back, 2 bases at V and 4 bases at J, with 9 bases in the middle. This CDR3 is 12 amino acids long.

CDR3 sequence: CASSYPDGMNTEAFF. The CDR3 nucleotides read TGTGCCAGCAGTTACCCCGACGGCATGAACACTGAAGCTTTCTTT. V is TRBV6-2 or TRBV6-3 and J is TRBJ1-1; D remains unclear. From germline, CDR1 is MNHEY and CDR2 SVGEGT. This CDR3 spans 15 amino acids. The germline V and J ends were trimmed by 2 bases and 0 bases, with 10 bases remaining between them.

The J gene is TRBJ2-7, the V gene TRBV5-4; D call uncertain. V shed 0 bases and J shed 6 bases, with 13 bases lying between them. The CDR3 covers 14 residues. The germline CDR1 and CDR2 sequences are SGHNT and YYREEE (reference sequence). CDR3 sequence: CASSLGKGLGEQYF. DNA for the CDR3: TGTGCCAGCAGCTTGGGAAAGGGCCTGGGCGAGCAGTACTTC. The full variable domain, in which reference TRBV5-4 and TRBJ2-7 provide the parts outside the CDR3, is ETGVTQSPTHLIKTRGQQVTLRCSSQSGHNTVSWYQQALGQGPQFIFQYYREEENGRGNFPPRFSGLQFPNYSSELNVNALELDDSALYLCASSLGKGLGEQYFGPGTRLTVT.

This chain joins TRBV5-1 and TRBJ2-5, with D unresolved. V was pared by 0 bases and J by 1 base, with 10 bases between. The CDR3 runs 15 residues. CDR1 and CDR2 (germline): SGHRS, YFSETQ. In nucleotides, the CDR3 is TGCGCCAGCAGCTTGGCCGGTGAGGCCCAAGAGACCCAGTACTTC. This gives the protein CASSLAGEAQETQYF.

This sequence joins TRBV28 and TRBJ1-4; D ambiguous. The CDR3 spans 12 residues. CDR1 and CDR2 (germline): MDHEN, SYDVKM. Trimming stripped 11 bases from V and 5 bases from J, with 12 bases between. CDR3 nucleotide sequence: TGTGCCGTTGGGCGGATAAATGAAAAACTGTTTTTT. Its protein is CAVGRINEKLFF.

The genes are TRBV24-1 and TRBJ1-2; 9 bases are a match to TRBD1. The V gene's germline CDR1 is KGHDR and CDR2 SFDVKD. The CDR3 loop spans 14 amino acids. Germline trimming cut 4 bases from V and 8 bases from J; bases unmatched to any gene: 7. The DNA of the CDR3 is TGTGCCACCAGTGAGGGGGACAGGGCGCGGGGCTACACCTTC. This translates into CATSEGDRARGYTF.

The rearrangement links TRBV28 to TRBJ1-2; 7 nucleotides align to TRBD1. CDR1 is MDHEN, CDR2 SYDVKM, per germline. The junction had 16 bases not matched to a gene; V was cut back by 5 bases and J by 4 bases. This CDR3 contains 17 residues. The chain's CDR3 is CASSITRDREYLYGYTF. CDR3 DNA sequence: TGTGCCAGCAGTATCACCCGGGACAGAGAGTACCTCTATGGCTACACCTTC.

The chain links TRBV6-5 to TRBJ2-1; D may be TRBD2 (6 bases). Germline V gene lookup returns CDR1 MNHEY and CDR2 SVGAGI. The CDR3 is 15 amino acids. V lost 7 bases to trimming and J lost 0 bases, with 13 bases between them. Here the CDR3 reads CASKGDGSSYNEQFF. The CDR3 DNA follows: TGTGCCAGCAAGGGCGACGGGAGCTCCTACAATGAGCAGTTCTTC.

The chain employs TRBV7-8 and TRBJ1-4; D is perhaps TRBD1 (6 bases). V lost 5 bases to trimming and J lost 3 bases, with 16 bases between them. The CDR3 is 16 amino acids. The germline V gene encodes CDR1 SGHVS and CDR2 FQNEAQ. CDR3 DNA sequence: TGTGCCAGCAGCCAATCCTACAGGGAGGCTAATGAAAAACTGTTTTTT. This codes for CASSQSYREANEKLFF.

The chain combines TRBV9 with TRBJ2-1, with D maybe TRBD2 (7 bases). This CDR3 has 14 residues. The V gene's germline CDR1 is SGDLS and CDR2 YYNGEE. V was trimmed by 7 bases and J by 0 bases, leaving 11 bases between them. The CDR3 region is CASGRGVSYNEQFF. CDR3 DNA sequence: TGTGCCAGCGGGAGGGGGGTCTCCTACAATGAGCAGTTCTTC. The entire variable domain, with the rest obtained from reference TRBV9 and TRBJ2-1, is as follows: DSGVTQTPKHLITATGQRVTLRCSPRSGDLSVYWYQQSLDQGLQFLIQYYNGEERAKGNILERFSAQQFPDLHSELNLSSLELGDSALYFCASGRGVSYNEQFFGPGTRLTVL.

This chain links TRBV2 with TRBJ1-2; no clear D gene. From germline, CDR1 is SNHLY and CDR2 FYNNEI. Trimming stripped 2 bases from V and 4 bases from J, with 11 bases between. The CDR3 length is 14 residues. CDR3 DNA sequence: TGTGCCAGCAGTGAAATCCGGCGGCCCTATGGCTACACCTTC. Translating gives CASSEIRRPYGYTF.

The J gene is TRBJ2-1, the V gene TRBV6-9, with 9 bases aligning to TRBD1. The CDR3 contains 17 residues. V dropped 7 bases and J dropped 4; count of bases not matched to a gene: 14. The V gene's germline CDR1 is MNHGY and CDR2 SVAAGI. The CDR3 reads CASTHGGTGREYNEQFF. CDR3 DNA: TGTGCCAGCACCCACGGGGGGACAGGGCGCGAATACAATGAGCAGTTCTTC.

CDR3: CAWSLDRGVNEQFF. The CDR3 DNA is TGTGCCTGGAGTTTGGACAGGGGAGTCAATGAGCAGTTCTTC. V is TRBV30 and J is TRBJ2-1, with 9 bases aligning to TRBD1. The V gene's germline CDR1 is GTSNPN and CDR2 SVGIG (reference sequence). The ends lost 2 bases at V and 6 bases at J; junction bases unmatched: 5. The CDR3 length is 14 residues.

The chain uses TRBV12-3 or TRBV12-4 and TRBJ1-2; D call uncertain. Trimming removed 5 bases from V and 2 bases from J, with 6 bases in between. The CDR3 length is 12 residues. The CDR3 DNA reads as TGTGCCAGCAGTCTCCTGAACTATGGCTACACCTTC. It yields the protein CASSLLNYGYTF.

V is TRBV19 and J is TRBJ1-6, with D maybe TRBD1 (5 bases). This CDR3 is built from 15 residues. V shed 4 bases and J shed 7 bases, with 14 bases lying between them. The germline V gene has CDR1 LNHDA and CDR2 SQIVND (reference sequence). The CDR3 loop reads CASSTGGGFNSPLHF. CDR3 DNA sequence: TGTGCCAGTAGTACCGGGGGTGGGTTCAATTCACCCCTCCACTTT. Together with reference TRBV19 and TRBJ1-6, the CDR3 gives the full variable domain: DGGITQSPKYLFRKEGQNVTLSCEQNLNHDAMYWYRQDPGQGLRLIYYSQIVNDFQKGDIAEGYSVSREKKESFPLTVTSAQKNPTAFYLCASSTGGGFNSPLHFGNGTRLTVT.

This clone appeared once. The CDR3 sequence: CASSRKTGGNQPQHF. The CDR3 nucleotides are TGTGCCAGCAGCCGTAAAACAGGGGGCAATCAGCCCCAGCATTTT. V is TRBV6-5 and J is TRBJ1-5; 7 bases fit TRBD1. J was trimmed by 2 bases and V by 6 bases; bases with no gene match: 7. The CDR3 runs to 15 residues. The germline gives CDR1 MNHEY, CDR2 SVGAGI.

V usage is TRBV28 and J usage is TRBJ2-7, with a possible D match to TRBD1 (5 bases). This CDR3 has 12 amino acids. Per the germline V gene, CDR1 is MDHEN and CDR2 is SYDVKM. The V and J ends lost 6 bases and 6 bases respectively, with 12 bases between them. Here the CDR3 reads CASSRRAREQYF. CDR3 nucleotide sequence: TGTGCCAGCAGCCGCAGGGCCCGCGAGCAGTACTTC.

This chain joins TRBV12-3 or TRBV12-4 and TRBJ1-5; D is unresolved. The V end was cut by 6 bases, the J end by 2 bases, with 8 bases between. This CDR3 region has 13 residues. Here the CDR3 reads CASSLDGNQPQHF. DNA of the CDR3: TGTGCCAGCAGCCTCGATGGCAATCAGCCCCAGCATTTT.

The chain combines TRBV13 with TRBJ2-5; 9 bases align to TRBD1. The germline gives CDR1 PRHDT, CDR2 FYEKMQ (reference sequence). The CDR3 runs 14 residues. V lost 5 bases, J lost 2 bases, and 3 bases stayed unmatched. The CDR3 DNA sequence: TGTGCCAGCAGCCTGGGGACAGGGCAAGAGACCCAGTACTTC. As protein: CASSLGTGQETQYF.

In DNA form, the CDR3 reads TGTGCCAGTAGTATAACCAACCTAGCGCCGCAGCAGTTCTTC. Translation: CASSITNLAPQQFF. The chain uses TRBV19 and TRBJ2-1, with D tentatively TRBD2 (6 bases). The ends were cut back, 2 bases at V and 11 bases at J, with 16 bases in the middle. There are 14 residues in the CDR3. Germline CDR1 reads LNHDA; CDR2 reads SQIVND (reference sequence).

The chain couples TRBV30 to TRBJ1-1; D gene unclear. Germline CDR1 is GTSNPN and CDR2 is SVGIG (reference sequence). This CDR3 region has 12 residues. The germline V and J ends were trimmed by 5 bases and 0 bases, with 7 bases remaining between them. The CDR3 DNA reads TGTGCCTGGGACATCATGAACACTGAAGCTTTCTTT. Protein product: CAWDIMNTEAFF.